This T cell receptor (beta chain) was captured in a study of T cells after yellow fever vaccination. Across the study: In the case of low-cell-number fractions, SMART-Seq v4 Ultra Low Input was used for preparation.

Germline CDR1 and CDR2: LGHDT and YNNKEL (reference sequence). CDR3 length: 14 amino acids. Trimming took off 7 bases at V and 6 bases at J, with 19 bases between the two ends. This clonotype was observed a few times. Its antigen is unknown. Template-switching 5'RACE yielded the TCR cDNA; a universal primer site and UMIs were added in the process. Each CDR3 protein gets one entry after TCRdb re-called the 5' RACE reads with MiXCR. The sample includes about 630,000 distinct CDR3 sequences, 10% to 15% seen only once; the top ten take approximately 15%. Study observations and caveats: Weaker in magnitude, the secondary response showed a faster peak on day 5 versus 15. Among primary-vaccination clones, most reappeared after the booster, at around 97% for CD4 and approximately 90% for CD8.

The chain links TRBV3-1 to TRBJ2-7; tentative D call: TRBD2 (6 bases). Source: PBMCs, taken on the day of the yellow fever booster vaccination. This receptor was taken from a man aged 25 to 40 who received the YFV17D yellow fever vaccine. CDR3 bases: TGTGCCAGCACCCCATACTCGGGAGCTGGCGAGCAGTACTTC. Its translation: CASTPYSGAGEQYF.